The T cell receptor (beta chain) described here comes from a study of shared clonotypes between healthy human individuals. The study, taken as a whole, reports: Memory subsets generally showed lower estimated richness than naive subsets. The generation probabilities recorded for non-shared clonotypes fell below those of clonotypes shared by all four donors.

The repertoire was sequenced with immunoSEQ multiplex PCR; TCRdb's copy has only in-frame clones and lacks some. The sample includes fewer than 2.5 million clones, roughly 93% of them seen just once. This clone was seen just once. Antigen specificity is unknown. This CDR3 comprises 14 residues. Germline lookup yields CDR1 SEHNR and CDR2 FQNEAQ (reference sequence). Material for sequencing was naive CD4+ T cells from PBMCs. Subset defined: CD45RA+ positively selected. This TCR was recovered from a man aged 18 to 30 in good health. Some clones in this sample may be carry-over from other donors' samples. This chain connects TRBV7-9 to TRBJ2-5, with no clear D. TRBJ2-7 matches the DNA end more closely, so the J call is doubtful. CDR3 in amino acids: CASSLLQSAGEQYF. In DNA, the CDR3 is TGTGCCAGCAGCTTATTACAATCCGCTGGCGAGCAGTACTTC.